The present entry profiles one TCR beta chain with its context. Its specificity is unknown. Compared with germline, one end of the junction differs, possibly owing to a read error. CDR3 size: 15 residues. Germline V lookup: CDR1 SSHAT, CDR2 FNYEAQ (reference sequence). Produced via immunoSEQ multiplex PCR; TCRdb's table is partial and in-frame only. The sample includes about 82,000 clones, roughly 88% of them seen just once. The data belong to a study of T cell responses to AZD1222 COVID-19 vaccine. The study's findings and limits: At 160-218 and 743-854, vaccine-associated CD4 TCRs were dominant, and they spanned spike.

V gene TRBV7-7 combines with J gene TRBJ1-2; D not certain. The input for sequencing was peripheral blood, taken 28 days after the second AZD1222 dose. The receptor was isolated from an adult who received the AZD1222 COVID-19 vaccine. The CDR3 nucleotides read TGTGCTAGCAACCCCGCTTCTATTATCATTCATGGCTACACCTTC. It is translated as CASNPASIIIHGYTF. The complete variable domain, with remaining parts taken from reference TRBV7-7 and TRBJ1-2, reads GAGVSQSPRYKVTKRGQDVTLRCDPISSHATLYWYQQALGQGPEFLTYFNYEAQPDKSGLPSDRFSAERPEGSISTLTIQRTEQRDSAMYRCASNPASIIIHGYTFGSGTRLTVV.